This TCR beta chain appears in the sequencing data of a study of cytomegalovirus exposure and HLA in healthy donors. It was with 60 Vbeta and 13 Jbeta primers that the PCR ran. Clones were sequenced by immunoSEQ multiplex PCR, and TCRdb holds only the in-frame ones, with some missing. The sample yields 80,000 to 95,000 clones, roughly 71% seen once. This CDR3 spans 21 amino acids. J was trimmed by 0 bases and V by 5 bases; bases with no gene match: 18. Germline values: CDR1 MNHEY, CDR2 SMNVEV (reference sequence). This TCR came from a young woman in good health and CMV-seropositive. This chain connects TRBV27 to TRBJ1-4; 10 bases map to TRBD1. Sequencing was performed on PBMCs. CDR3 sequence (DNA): TGTGCCAGCAGTCCCCGGACAGGGGGTAAACTGAAATTAGCAACTAATGAAAAACTGTTTTTT. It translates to CASSPRTGGKLKLATNEKLFF.